The 22 T cell receptor beta chains reported below all come from one sample, sequenced in a study of cytomegalovirus exposure and HLA in healthy donors. Use of 60 Vbeta and 13 Jbeta primers characterized the PCR. Only in-frame clones appear in the TCRdb table, and some are missing; sequencing was by immunoSEQ multiplex PCR. The data hold 150,000 to 200,000 clones, with roughly three quarters observed a single time. Sequencing was carried out using PBMCs. Receptors originate from a male donor in good health and CMV-seropositive.

The rearrangement links TRBV21-1 to TRBJ2-1; the table's D gene call, TRBD2, was not cross checked with the DNA. TRBV21-1 is a documented pseudogene. The CDR3 extends over 18 amino acids. The DNA of the CDR3 is TGTGCCAGCAGCAAAAGGCAGATCGCGGGAGGGACGAACAATGAGCAGTTCTTC. As protein: CASSKRQIAGGTNNEQFF.

This clone was observed a few times. V gene TRBV6-5 combines with J gene TRBJ2-5; tentatively, D is TRBD2 (6 bases). This CDR3 is built from 13 residues. CDR1 and CDR2 from the germline V gene are MNHEY and SVGAGI. V was clipped by 2 bases and J by 4 bases, with 8 bases between them. CDR3 sequence: CASSYGEVETQYF. CDR3 sequence (DNA): TGTGCCAGCAGTTACGGGGAGGTAGAGACCCAGTACTTC.

The chain joins TRBV18 to TRBJ2-1; maybe TRBD2 (6 bases). Germline V lookup: CDR1 KGHSH, CDR2 LQKENI. Between the trimmed V and J ends, which lost 0 bases and 3 bases, there was a span of 12 bases. The CDR3 totals 16 residues. Here the CDR3 DNA reads TGTGCCAGCTCACCACCGGAGGGAGGTGACTACAATGAGCAGTTCTTC. Residues: CASSPPEGGDYNEQFF.

The J gene is TRBJ1-6, the V gene TRBV18; D is uncertain. Trimming took off 3 bases at V and 9 bases at J, with 9 bases between the two ends. The CDR3 runs to 13 residues. CDR1 and CDR2 from the germline V gene are KGHSH and LQKENI. For the CDR3, the DNA is TGTGCCAGCTCACCGGCCCGAGGTTCACCCCTCCACTTT. Its protein is CASSPARGSPLHF.

This clone was detected a few times. The chain recombines TRBV4-2 with TRBJ2-7; tentative D call: TRBD1 (6 bases). This CDR3 is built from 15 residues. CDR1 is LGHNA, CDR2 YNFKEQ, per germline. Trimming took 1 base from V and 0 from J, leaving 10 bases between them. The CDR3 sequence: CASSQGQAGSYEQYF. The CDR3 DNA follows: TGTGCCAGCAGCCAAGGACAGGCTGGCTCCTACGAGCAGTACTTC.

V usage is TRBV9 and J usage is TRBJ1-4; D is possibly TRBD1 (6 bases). The CDR3 totals 16 residues. CDR1 SGDLS and CDR2 YYNGEE come from the germline V gene. Trimming took 5 bases from V and 6 from J, leaving 20 bases between them. The CDR3 region is CASSSQGRGSYEKLFF. CDR3 DNA: TGTGCCAGCAGTAGTCAGGGGAGAGGCTCTTATGAAAAACTGTTTTTT. Full variable domain (rest looked up from reference TRBV9 and TRBJ1-4): DSGVTQTPKHLITATGQRVTLRCSPRSGDLSVYWYQQSLDQGLQFLIQYYNGEERAKGNILERFSAQQFPDLHSELNLSSLELGDSALYFCASSSQGRGSYEKLFFGSGTQLSVL.

This clone was seen a handful of times. The chain links TRBV29-1 to TRBJ1-2, with a weak D call TRBD1 (5 bases). Trimming left V 3 bases short and J 3 bases short, with 14 bases between. This CDR3 region has 14 residues. Germline CDR1 SQVTM, CDR2 ANQGSEA. The CDR3 region is CSVDPQGKDYGYTF. The CDR3 DNA reads as TGCAGCGTTGATCCCCAGGGTAAAGACTATGGCTACACCTTC.

This chain joins TRBV6-5 and TRBJ1-5; a weak D match, TRBD1 (6 bases). Germline V gives CDR1 MNHEY, CDR2 SVGAGI. V lost 2 bases, J lost 7 bases, and 12 bases lay in between. The CDR3 runs to 14 residues. The CDR3 DNA reads as TGTGCCAGCAGTTACACCACAGGGTACCAGCCCCAGCATTTT. Amino acids: CASSYTTGYQPQHF.

The chain links TRBV27 to TRBJ2-1; 8 bases are shared with TRBD2. The V gene's germline CDR1 is MNHEY and CDR2 SMNVEV (reference sequence). The CDR3 runs to 17 residues. V gave up 3 bases and J gave up 0 bases; unmatched junction bases: 7. This chain's CDR3 is CASSFTTSVSSYNEQFF. The DNA of the CDR3 is TGTGCCAGCAGTTTTACGACTAGCGTGAGCTCCTACAATGAGCAGTTCTTC.

At least ten counts were recorded for this clone. This chain uses TRBV7-2 with TRBJ2-7, with TRBD2 matching over 8 bases. Trimming cost V 5 bases and J 2 bases; bases outside gene matches: 5. The CDR3 consists of 14 residues. Germline V gives CDR1 SGHTA, CDR2 FQGNSA. CDR3 protein: CASSAAGATYEQYF. In DNA form, the CDR3 reads TGTGCCAGCAGCGCAGCGGGGGCAACCTACGAGCAGTACTTC. The full variable domain, with the rest looked up from reference TRBV7-2 and TRBJ2-7, is GAGVSQSPSNKVTEKGKDVELRCDPISGHTALYWYRQSLGQGLEFLIYFQGNSAPDKSGLPSDRFSAERTGGSVSTLTIQRTQQEDSAVYLCASSAAGATYEQYFGPGTRLTVT.

The J gene is TRBJ2-3, the V gene TRBV11-2, with a weak D call TRBD2 (5 bases). V dropped 3 bases and J dropped 6 bases, with 16 bases sitting between them. The CDR3 spans 15 residues. The germline CDR1 and CDR2 sequences are SGHAT and FQNNGV. The CDR3 reads CASSFGIGKKDTQYF. In nucleotides, the CDR3 is TGTGCCAGCAGCTTTGGGATCGGGAAGAAGGATACGCAGTATTTT.

In its sample, this clone was seen once. The chain has TRBV12-1 and TRBJ1-4; the DNA was not compared with TRBD1, the D call given in the table. TRBV12-1 is flagged as a pseudogene. This CDR3 region has 14 residues. Written as DNA, the CDR3 is TGTGCCAGCATCAAGGGGAAAGGTAATGAAAAACTGTTTTTT. Its translation: CASIKGKGNEKLFF.

The chain combines TRBV9 with TRBJ1-2; 8 nucleotides agree with TRBD1. V was pared by 3 bases and J by 2 bases, with 0 bases of the junction left unmatched. CDR1 is SGDLS, CDR2 YYNGEE, per germline. There are 13 residues in the CDR3. In DNA form, the CDR3 reads TGTGCCAGCAGCGGGGACAGGAACTATGGCTACACCTTC. It yields the protein CASSGDRNYGYTF.

The chain employs TRBV7-2 and TRBJ2-5, with 13 bases lining up with TRBD2. CDR3 size: 16 residues. CDR1 and CDR2 from the germline V gene are SGHTA and FQGNSA. V was clipped by 0 bases and J by 2 bases; unmatched bases: 0. The CDR3 spells CASSLAGLAGQETQYF. CDR3 coding DNA: TGTGCCAGCAGCTTAGCGGGACTAGCGGGGCAAGAGACCCAGTACTTC.

This clone was seen more than once but under ten times. The J gene is TRBJ2-7, the V gene TRBV25-1; 12 bases match TRBD1. Germline V gene sequence: CDR1 MGHDK, CDR2 SYGVNS. V lost 3 bases, J lost 4 bases, and 7 bases stayed unmatched. The CDR3 runs to 16 residues. The CDR3 coding sequence is TGTGCCAGCAGTGATAGAAGGGGACAGGGGGCATACGAGCAGTACTTC. It yields the protein CASSDRRGQGAYEQYF.

The V and J genes are TRBV4-1 and TRBJ1-2; D remains unclear. Trimming removed 0 bases from V and 5 bases from J, with 13 bases in between. In germline, CDR1 is MGHRA, CDR2 YSYEKL. CDR3 length equals 15 residues. CDR3 DNA: TGCGCCAGCAGCCAAGAGAGTAACAGAAATTATGGCTACACCTTC. Encoded protein: CASSQESNRNYGYTF.

This clone was detected only a few times. This sequence joins TRBV28 and TRBJ2-7; 7 bases agree with TRBD1. The CDR3 extends over 15 amino acids. Germline V gives CDR1 MDHEN, CDR2 SYDVKM. V lost 6 bases and J lost 3; bases outside the gene matches: 11. The CDR3 loop reads CASSPSGDSFYEQYF. The CDR3, as DNA: TGTGCCAGCAGCCCTTCAGGGGACAGCTTCTACGAGCAGTACTTC. Full variable domain (rest looked up from reference TRBV28 and TRBJ2-7): DVKVTQSSRYLVKRTGEKVFLECVQDMDHENMFWYRQDPGLGLRLIYFSYDVKMKEKGDIPEGYSVSREKKERFSLILESASTNQTSMYLCASSPSGDSFYEQYFGPGTRLTVT.

This clone was recorded only once. The V and J genes are TRBV10-3 and TRBJ2-5; 7 nucleotides align to TRBD1. Germline V gene sequence: CDR1 ENHRY, CDR2 SYGVKD. The V and J ends lost 8 bases and 3 bases, in that order; junction bases with no gene match: 6. This CDR3 is 13 amino acids long. Here the CDR3 reads CAIGGDSKETQYF. Here the CDR3 DNA reads TGTGCCATCGGTGGGGACAGTAAAGAGACCCAGTACTTC.

V is TRBV30 and J is TRBJ1-1; possible D gene TRBD1, 5 bases. The CDR3 is made up of 13 amino acids. Germline V lookup: CDR1 GTSNPN, CDR2 SVGIG (reference sequence). V was clipped by 8 bases and J by 2 bases, with 15 bases between them. CDR3 residues: CAGLRQTNTEAFF. DNA for the CDR3: TGTGCCGGGCTCCGACAGACTAACACTGAAGCTTTCTTT.

Only a few counts were recorded for this clone. The chain combines TRBV7-2 with TRBJ1-1; possibly TRBD1 for D (6 bases). Trimming pared 5 bases from V and 10 bases from J, leaving 17 bases between. The length of the CDR3 is 13 residues. CDR1 is SGHTA, CDR2 FQGNSA, per germline. The CDR3 DNA is TGTGCCAGCAGCCCCAGGGAGAAAGGGGGAGCTTTCTTT. It is translated as CASSPREKGGAFF.

The chain employs TRBV9 and TRBJ2-2; the match to TRBD1 covers 9 bases. With 4 bases clipped from V and 2 bases from J, the junction kept 9 bases outside the gene matches. The CDR3 covers 17 residues. Germline CDR1 is SGDLS and CDR2 is YYNGEE. The DNA for the CDR3 is TGTGCCAGCAGCCAACCTACAGGGGGCCTTAACACCGGGGAGCTGTTTTTT. Amino acids: CASSQPTGGLNTGELFF.

V usage is TRBV5-4 and J usage is TRBJ2-2; 7 bases align to TRBD2. The CDR3 loop spans 17 amino acids. The germline V gene has CDR1 SGHNT and CDR2 YYREEE (reference sequence). V lost 5 bases to trimming and J lost 5 bases; unmatched junction nucleotides: 15. DNA for the CDR3: TGTGCCAGCAGTTACCCCGGGACTACTATGGGGACCGGGGAGCTGTTTTTT. It specifies CASSYPGTTMGTGELFF.